This T cell receptor (beta chain) comes out of a study of shared clonotypes between healthy human individuals. In the study overall: Donors had three CD4 naive, three CD4 memory, two CD8 naive and one CD8 memory plate apiece.

CD4+ cells were split into CD45RA+ naive and CD45RA-negative memory subsets. Sequencing was performed with immunoSEQ multiplex PCR; in TCRdb, only in-frame clones are kept and a portion is missing. Of 2 million to 2.5 million clones in the sample, over 85% were seen once. The TCR sequence derives from a man aged 18 to 30 in good health. Some clones in this sample may be carry-over from other donors' samples. Sequencing was carried out using naive CD4+ T cells from PBMCs. As to subset: CD45RA+ positively selected.

CDR3 in DNA: TGTGCCAGCAGCGATCCGCCCTGGGGGGGGCAGGCAGATACGCAGTATTTT. Translating gives CASSDPPWGGQADTQYF. This chain uses TRBV27 with TRBJ2-3; possible D gene TRBD2, 7 bases. This CDR3 is built from 17 residues. V was trimmed by 6 bases and J by 4 bases, leaving 23 bases between them. Germline assignment: CDR1 MNHEY and CDR2 SMNVEV (reference sequence).